Listed below are T cell receptor beta chains from one sample, sequenced in a study of T-cell reconstitution after alpha-beta-depleted transplantation in children. TCRdb re-analysed the PCR reads in MiXCR, keeping a single row per CDR3 protein. The data hold fewer than 550,000 distinct CDR3 sequences, with over 9.5% observed a single time. The specimen comprised PBMCs, mostly from graft donor cells, sampled 180 days after TCRalphabeta/CD19-depleted stem cell transplant. The receptors originated from a female patient aged 2 to 10 who had a stem cell transplant for aplastic anemia, so the T cells may come from the graft donor. Each CDR3 is given with its conserved first and last residue. D genes are given only for firm matches. Rows give clone size only sometimes, using once, few, many, or a class for an expanded clone.

clone_size	j_call	d_call	v_call	cdr3_aa	cdr3_nt
many	TRBJ2-2	TRBD2	TRBV12-3/TRBV12-4	CASSPPGLSGELFF	TGTGCCAGCAGCCCCCCGGGACTATCCGGGGAGCTGTTTTTT
.	TRBJ1-4	TRBD1	TRBV12-3/TRBV12-4	CASTTDRFNEKLFF	TGTGCCAGCACCACGGACAGGTTTAATGAAAAACTGTTTTTT
.	TRBJ2-1	TRBD2	TRBV20-1	CSARDLREALGNEQFF	TGCAGTGCTAGAGATCTCCGGGAGGCCTTGGGGAATGAGCAGTTCTTC
.	TRBJ2-1	TRBD1	TRBV3-1	CASSSGTVQDNEQFF	TGTGCCAGCAGCTCCGGGACAGTACAAGACAATGAGCAGTTCTTC
few	TRBJ1-2	.	TRBV20-1	CSALRDPGGYTF	TGCAGTGCCTTGAGGGACCCGGGGGGCTACACCTTC
few	TRBJ1-5	.	TRBV12-3/TRBV12-4	CASSPQGSVSNQPQHF	TGTGCCAGCAGTCCCCAGGGGAGCGTAAGCAATCAGCCCCAGCATTTT
many	TRBJ2-1	.	TRBV7-2	CASSPGPGSYNEQFF	TGTGCCAGCAGCCCCGGGCCCGGGTCCTACAATGAGCAGTTCTTC
.	TRBJ1-1	.	TRBV4-1	CASSQTHGAGVNTEAFF	TGCGCCAGCAGCCAAACCCACGGGGCGGGAGTTAACACTGAAGCTTTCTTT
.	TRBJ1-5	.	TRBV9	CASSSQEGHQPQHF	TGTGCCAGCAGCTCTCAGGAGGGGCATCAGCCCCAGCATTTT
.	TRBJ2-2	.	TRBV28	CASSFLGRPNTGELFF	TGTGCCAGCAGTTTCCTGGGCAGACCAAACACCGGGGAGCTGTTTTTT
few	TRBJ2-2	TRBD2	TRBV3-1	CASSTGTITGELFF	TGTGCCAGCAGTACCGGGACTATCACCGGGGAGCTGTTTTTT
.	TRBJ1-5	.	TRBV20-1	CSARGTNSNQPQHF	TGCAGTGCTAGGGGGACTAATAGCAATCAGCCCCAGCATTTT
many	TRBJ2-2	TRBD1	TRBV6-5	CASSLRGPNTGELFF	TGTGCCAGCAGCCTCAGGGGGCCGAACACCGGGGAGCTGTTTTTT
.	TRBJ2-2	TRBD1	TRBV11-3	CASSLPGQGATGELFF	TGTGCCAGCAGCCTCCCGGGACAGGGGGCCACCGGGGAGCTGTTTTTT
.	TRBJ2-1	.	TRBV5-1	CASSLALPNNEQFF	TGCGCCAGCAGCTTGGCACTTCCCAACAATGAGCAGTTCTTC
.	TRBJ2-7	.	TRBV6-1	CASGAAGTYGQYF	TGTGCCAGCGGGGCGGCCGGGACCTACGGGCAGTACTTC
.	TRBJ2-3	TRBD1	TRBV6-1	CASRKCFRDRVTDTQYF	TGTGCCAGCAGAAAATGTTTCCGGGACAGGGTCACAGATACGCAGTATTTT
.	TRBJ1-2	.	TRBV28	CASSLPGPGTYTF	TGTGCCAGCAGTTTACCCGGGCCAGGTACCTACACCTTC
many	TRBJ2-1	TRBD2	TRBV7-2	CASSFGLAGGFYEQFF	TGTGCCAGCAGCTTTGGTCTAGCGGGAGGTTTCTATGAGCAGTTCTTC
few	TRBJ2-7	.	TRBV12-3/TRBV12-4	CASGRQTYYEQYF	TGTGCCAGCGGCCGACAGACCTACTACGAGCAGTACTTC
.	TRBJ1-5	.	TRBV19	CASSIGGASNQPQHF	TGTGCCAGTAGTATAGGGGGGGCGAGCAATCAGCCCCAGCATTTT
.	TRBJ1-5	.	TRBV6-2/TRBV6-3	CASSNPGPQHF	TGTGCCAGCAGTAATCCAGGGCCCCAGCATTTT
many	TRBJ2-2	.	TRBV12-3/TRBV12-4	CASSSYNTGELFF	TGTGCCAGCAGTTCTTACAACACCGGGGAGCTGTTTTTT
few	TRBJ1-1	.	TRBV4-2	CASSQGDALTEAFF	TGTGCCAGCAGCCAAGGGGACGCGTTAACTGAAGCTTTCTTT
.	TRBJ2-7	TRBD2	TRBV14	CASSQERLAGGSYEQYF	TGTGCCAGCAGCCAAGAAAGACTAGCGGGAGGGTCCTACGAGCAGTACTTC